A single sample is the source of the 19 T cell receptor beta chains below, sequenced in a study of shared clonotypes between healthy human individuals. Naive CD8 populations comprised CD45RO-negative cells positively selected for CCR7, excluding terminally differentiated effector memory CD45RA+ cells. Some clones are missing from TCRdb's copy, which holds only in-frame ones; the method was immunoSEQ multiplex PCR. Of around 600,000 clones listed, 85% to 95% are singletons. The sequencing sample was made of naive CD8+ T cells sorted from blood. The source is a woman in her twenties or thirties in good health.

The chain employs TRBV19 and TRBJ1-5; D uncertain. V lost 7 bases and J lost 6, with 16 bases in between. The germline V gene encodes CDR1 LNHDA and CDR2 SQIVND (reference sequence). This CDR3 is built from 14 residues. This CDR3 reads CASIGRLPGQPQHF. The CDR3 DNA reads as TGTGCCAGTATCGGGCGGCTCCCGGGTCAGCCCCAGCATTTT.

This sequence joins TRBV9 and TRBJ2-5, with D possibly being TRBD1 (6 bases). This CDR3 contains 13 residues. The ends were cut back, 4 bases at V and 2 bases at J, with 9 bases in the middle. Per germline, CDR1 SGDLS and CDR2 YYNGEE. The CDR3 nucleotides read TGTGCCAGCAGCCGCGACAGGCAAGAGACCCAGTACTTC. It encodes CASSRDRQETQYF.

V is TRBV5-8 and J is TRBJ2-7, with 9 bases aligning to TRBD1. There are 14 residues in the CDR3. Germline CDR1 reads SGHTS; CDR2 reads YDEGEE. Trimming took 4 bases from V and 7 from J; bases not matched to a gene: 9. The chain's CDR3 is CASSEDRGSREQYF. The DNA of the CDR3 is TGTGCCAGCAGCGAGGACAGGGGTTCGAGAGAGCAGTACTTC. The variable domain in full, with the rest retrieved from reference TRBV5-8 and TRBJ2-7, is EAGVTQSPTHLIKTRGQQATLRCSPISGHTSVYWYQQALGLGLQFLLWYDEGEERNRGNFPPRFSGRQFPNYSSELNVNALELEDSALYLCASSEDRGSREQYFGPGTRLTVT.

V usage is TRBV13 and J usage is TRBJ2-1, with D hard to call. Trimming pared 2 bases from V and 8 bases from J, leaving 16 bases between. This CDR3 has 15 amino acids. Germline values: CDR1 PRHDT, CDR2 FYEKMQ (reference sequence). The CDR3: CASSLSGREADEQFF. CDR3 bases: TGTGCCAGCAGCTTAAGTGGAAGAGAGGCAGATGAGCAGTTCTTC.

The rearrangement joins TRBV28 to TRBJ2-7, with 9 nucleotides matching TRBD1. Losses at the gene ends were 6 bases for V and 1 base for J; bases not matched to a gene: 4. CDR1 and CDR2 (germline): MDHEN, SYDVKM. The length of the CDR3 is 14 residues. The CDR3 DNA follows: TGTGCCAGCAGACTGGGGACAGGGTCCTACGAGCAGTACTTC. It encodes CASRLGTGSYEQYF.

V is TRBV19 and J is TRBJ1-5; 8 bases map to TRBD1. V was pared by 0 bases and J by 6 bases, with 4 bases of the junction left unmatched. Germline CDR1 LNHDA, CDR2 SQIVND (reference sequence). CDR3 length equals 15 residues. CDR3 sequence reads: CASSIDPGGSQPQHF. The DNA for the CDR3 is TGTGCCAGTAGTATAGATCCAGGGGGCAGTCAGCCCCAGCATTTT.

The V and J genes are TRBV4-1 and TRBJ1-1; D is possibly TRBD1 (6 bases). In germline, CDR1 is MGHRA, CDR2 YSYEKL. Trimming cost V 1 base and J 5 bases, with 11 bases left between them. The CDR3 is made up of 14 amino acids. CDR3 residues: CASSQASRGTEAFF. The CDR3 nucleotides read TGCGCCAGCAGCCAAGCTTCCAGGGGAACTGAAGCTTTCTTT.

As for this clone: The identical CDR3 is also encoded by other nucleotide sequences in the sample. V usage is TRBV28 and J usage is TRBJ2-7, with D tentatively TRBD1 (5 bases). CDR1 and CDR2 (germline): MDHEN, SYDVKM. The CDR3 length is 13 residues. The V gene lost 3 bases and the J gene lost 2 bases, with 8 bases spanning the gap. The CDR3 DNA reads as TGTGCCAGCAGTTTTGCAGGGACCTACGAGCAGTACTTC. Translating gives CASSFAGTYEQYF.

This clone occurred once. The CDR3 loop reads CASSDQRESTDTQYF. The CDR3 bases are TGCGCCAGCAGTGACCAGCGGGAGAGCACAGATACGCAGTATTTT. The chain is built from TRBV10-1 and TRBJ2-3; 8 bases map to TRBD2. V was pared by 3 bases and J by 0 bases, with 2 bases of the junction left unmatched. Germline lookup yields CDR1 WNHNN and CDR2 SYGVQD (reference sequence). This CDR3 has 15 residues.

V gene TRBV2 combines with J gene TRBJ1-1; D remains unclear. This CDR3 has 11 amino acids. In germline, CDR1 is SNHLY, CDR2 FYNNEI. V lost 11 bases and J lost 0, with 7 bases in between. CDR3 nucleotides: TGTGCCGCAACCCTGAACACTGAAGCTTTCTTT. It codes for CAATLNTEAFF.

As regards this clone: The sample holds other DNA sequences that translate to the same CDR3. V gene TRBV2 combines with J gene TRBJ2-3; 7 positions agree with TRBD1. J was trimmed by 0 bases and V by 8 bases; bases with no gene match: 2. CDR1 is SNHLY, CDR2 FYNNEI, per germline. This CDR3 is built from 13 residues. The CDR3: CASDRESTDTQYF. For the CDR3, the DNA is TGTGCCAGCGACAGGGAAAGCACAGATACGCAGTATTTT.

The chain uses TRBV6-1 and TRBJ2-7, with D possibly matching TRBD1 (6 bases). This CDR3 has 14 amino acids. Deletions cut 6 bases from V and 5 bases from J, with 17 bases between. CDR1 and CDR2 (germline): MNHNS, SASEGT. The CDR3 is CASRLGALSNEQYF. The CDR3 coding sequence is TGTGCCAGCAGACTGGGGGCCCTTTCCAACGAGCAGTACTTC.

CDR3 nucleotides: TGTGCCAGCAGCAACCGAGCCGGGACAGGGGTAATCTACTCTGGAAACACCATATATTTT. It encodes CASSNRAGTGVIYSGNTIYF. V is TRBV21-1 and J is TRBJ1-3; TRBD1, as called in the table, went unchecked against the DNA. TRBV21-1 represents a pseudogene. This CDR3 region has 20 residues.

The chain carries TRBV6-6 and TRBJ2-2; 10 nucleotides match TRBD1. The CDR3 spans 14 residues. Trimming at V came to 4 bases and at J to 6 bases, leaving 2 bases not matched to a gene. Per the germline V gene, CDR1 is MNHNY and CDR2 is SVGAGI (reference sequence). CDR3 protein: CASSLGTGAGELFF. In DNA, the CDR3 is TGTGCCAGCAGTTTAGGGACAGGGGCCGGGGAGCTGTTTTTT.

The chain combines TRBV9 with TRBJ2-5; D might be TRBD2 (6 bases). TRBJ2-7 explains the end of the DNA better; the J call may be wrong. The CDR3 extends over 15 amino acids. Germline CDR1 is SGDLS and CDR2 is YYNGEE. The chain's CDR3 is CASSVGAGSSYEQYF. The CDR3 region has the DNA TGTGCCAGCAGCGTAGGGGCGGGGAGCTCCTACGAGCAGTACTTC.

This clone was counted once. CDR3 nucleotides: TGTGCCAGACAGGGGGCAGTCTACGAGCAGTACTTC. It yields the protein CARQGAVYEQYF. The rearrangement uses TRBV25-1 and TRBJ2-5, with TRBD1 matching 9 bases. The J call may be wrong; the DNA end is better matched by TRBJ2-7. Germline lookup yields CDR1 MGHDK and CDR2 SYGVNS. The CDR3 is 12 residues long.

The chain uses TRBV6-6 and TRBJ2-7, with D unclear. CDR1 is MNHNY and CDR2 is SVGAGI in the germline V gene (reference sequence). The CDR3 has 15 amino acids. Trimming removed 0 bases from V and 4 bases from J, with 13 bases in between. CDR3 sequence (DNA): TGTGCCAGCAGTTACTCGGTTACGGCTGGGTACGAGCAGTACTTC. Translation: CASSYSVTAGYEQYF.

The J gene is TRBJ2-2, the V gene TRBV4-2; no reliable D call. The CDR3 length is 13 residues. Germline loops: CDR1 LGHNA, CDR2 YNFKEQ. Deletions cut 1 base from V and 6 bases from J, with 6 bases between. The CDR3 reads CASSQVAAGELFF. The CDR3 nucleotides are TGTGCCAGCAGCCAAGTGGCGGCCGGGGAGCTGTTTTTT.

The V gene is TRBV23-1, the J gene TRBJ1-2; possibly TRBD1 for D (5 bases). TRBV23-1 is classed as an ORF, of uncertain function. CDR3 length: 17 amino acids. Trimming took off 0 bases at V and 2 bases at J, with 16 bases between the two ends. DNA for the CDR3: TGCGCCAGCAGTCAATCGGTTCGGGGGGGTCCCAACTATGGCTACACCTTC. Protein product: CASSQSVRGGPNYGYTF.